These 29 T cell receptor beta chains were all obtained from the same sample, sequenced in a study of Ad26.COV2.S vaccination and SARS-CoV-2 variants (dated by TCRdb to 2020 to 2023). The library was prepared using the immunoSEQ multiplex PCR assay. Imported from immuneACCESS, the table was reduced by TCRdb to in-frame sequences with V and J called. These copies leave out some clones; in studies compared against another copy, an unresolved V gene accounts for under half, and the cause of the remainder is not known. The sample records roughly 380,000 clones, roughly 81% of which are singletons. Around 3.3% of the sample belongs to the ten largest clones. Per the publication, the treatment or condition label means: roughly 18 received Ad26.COV2.S at low or high dose, single or two shots; 5 received placebo; per-sample allocation not given. Repertoires of vaccine and placebo recipients were sequenced from samples collected on day 63 after the first injection.

The sequenced sample was peripheral blood, obtained in a trial of Ad26.COV2.S vaccine versus placebo. Receptor source: a person between 18 and 60 years old who received the Ad26.COV2.S COVID-19 vaccine or a placebo.

The CDR3 is CASSALPSGSHNEQFF. The CDR3 DNA sequence: TGTGCCAGCAGCGCTCTCCCCAGCGGGAGTCACAATGAGCAGTTCTTC. The rearrangement links TRBV7-6 to TRBJ2-1; TRBD2 matches 8 bases. This CDR3 is built from 16 residues. CDR1 SGHVS and CDR2 FNYEAQ come from the germline V gene. Germline trimming cut 5 bases from V and 5 bases from J; bases unmatched to any gene: 11. Combining the CDR3 with reference TRBV7-6 and TRBJ2-1 gives the whole variable domain GAGVSQSPRYKVTKRGQDVALRCDPISGHVSLYWYRQALGQGPEFLTYFNYEAQQDKSGLPNDRFSAERPEGSISTLTIQRTEQRDSAMYRCASSALPSGSHNEQFFGPGTRLTVL.

This chain uses TRBV15 with TRBJ2-7; the D is unclear. The germline V gene has CDR1 LNHNV and CDR2 YYDKDF (reference sequence). CDR3 length equals 14 residues. Trimming shortened V by 3 bases and J by 2 bases, and 11 bases separated the two germline ends. The CDR3 nucleotides read TGTGCCACCAGCAGTGGGCAGGAGCCCTACGAGCAGTACTTC. The encoded protein is CATSSGQEPYEQYF. Full variable domain (rest looked up from reference TRBV15 and TRBJ2-7): DAMVIQNPRYQVTQFGKPVTLSCSQTLNHNVMYWYQQKSSQAPKLLFHYYDKDFNNEADTPDNFQSRRPNTSFCFLDIRSPGLGDTAMYLCATSSGQEPYEQYFGPGTRLTVT.

The rearrangement links TRBV6-7 to TRBJ1-2; D is uncertain. TRBV6-7 is labeled an ORF, and its function is uncertain. The length of the CDR3 is 14 residues. V lost 4 bases and J 0 bases, leaving 9 bases between the germline ends. In nucleotides, the CDR3 is TGTGCCAGCAGTTCCCCCCATTCTAACTATGGCTACACCTTC. This encodes CASSSPHSNYGYTF.

The chain carries TRBV10-3 and TRBJ2-1, with TRBD1 as a possible D gene (5 bases). The CDR3 covers 15 residues. V lost 3 bases, J lost 0 bases, and 9 bases lay in between. In germline, CDR1 is ENHRY, CDR2 SYGVKD. CDR3 in amino acids: CAISERTNSYNEQFF. DNA of the CDR3: TGTGCCATCAGTGAACGGACAAACTCCTACAATGAGCAGTTCTTC.

V gene TRBV5-1 combines with J gene TRBJ1-5, with D hard to call. The V end lost 1 base, the J end lost 0 bases, and 8 bases lay between the germline ends. Germline assignment: CDR1 SGHRS and CDR2 YFSETQ. The CDR3 runs to 15 residues. CDR3 in amino acids: CASSLSGDSNQPQHF. Here the CDR3 DNA reads TGCGCCAGCAGCTTGTCCGGGGATAGCAATCAGCCCCAGCATTTT. The whole variable domain, filled in from reference TRBV5-1 and TRBJ1-5, reads KAGVTQTPRYLIKTRGQQVTLSCSPISGHRSVSWYQQTPGQGLQFLFEYFSETQRNKGNFPGRFSGRQFSNSRSEMNVSTLELGDSALYLCASSLSGDSNQPQHFGDGTRLSIL.

The chain combines TRBV28 with TRBJ2-7; 8 bases match TRBD1. The CDR3 is 16 residues long. V shed 5 bases and J 6 bases; nucleotides not matched to a gene: 15. Germline values: CDR1 MDHEN, CDR2 SYDVKM. The CDR3 nucleotides read TGTGCCAGCAGTCATCCTCCGGGACAGGCATGGGCCGAGCAGTACTTC. This codes for CASSHPPGQAWAEQYF.

J is TRBJ2-3 and V is TRBV27; D is perhaps TRBD1 or TRBD2 (6 bases each). The CDR3 spans 16 residues. Trimming cost V 6 bases and J 3 bases, with 19 bases left between them. Germline V gene sequence: CDR1 MNHEY, CDR2 SMNVEV (reference sequence). As DNA, the CDR3 is TGTGCCAGCAGCCTCACCCCGTGGGGGGCGACAGATACGCAGTATTTT. This sequence encodes CASSLTPWGATDTQYF.

The rearrangement joins TRBV9 to TRBJ2-5; either TRBD1 or TRBD2 may fit D (5 bases each). Germline V CDR1 and CDR2: SGDLS, YYNGEE. Deletions cut 3 bases from V and 4 bases from J, with 13 bases between. The CDR3 is made up of 14 amino acids. The CDR3 DNA sequence: TGTGCCAGCAGCGCCGGTGGGACCCGAGAGACCCAGTACTTC. Translated, it gives CASSAGGTRETQYF.

The gene calls are TRBV10-1 and TRBJ2-1; 12 nucleotides match TRBD2. CDR1 is WNHNN and CDR2 is SYGVQD in the germline V gene (reference sequence). The CDR3 loop spans 15 amino acids. Trimming removed 4 bases from V and 7 bases from J; junction bases left unmatched: 5. CDR3 DNA sequence: TGCGCCAGCAGTGTCCGGACTAGCGGGATTAATGAGCAGTTCTTC. Amino acids: CASSVRTSGINEQFF.

This clone was picked up a small number of times. This rearrangement joins TRBV5-1 to TRBJ1-1; D unclear. This CDR3 is built from 12 residues. Trimming took 0 bases from V and 7 from J, leaving 7 bases between them. Germline V gene data show CDR1 as SGHRS and CDR2 as YFSETQ. This CDR3 is CASSLETDEAFF. The CDR3 DNA is TGCGCCAGCAGCTTGGAAACAGATGAAGCTTTCTTT.

CDR3 sequence reads: CASSGTSGELQETQYF. The CDR3 nucleotides are TGCGCCAGCAGCGGAACTAGCGGGGAACTACAAGAGACCCAGTACTTC. The chain carries TRBV5-1 and TRBJ2-5, with 10 bases that match TRBD2. Germline V gene data show CDR1 as SGHRS and CDR2 as YFSETQ. This CDR3 has 16 amino acids. J gave up 2 bases and V 4 bases, and 8 bases lay outside the gene matches.

The rearrangement links TRBV6-2 or TRBV6-3 to TRBJ2-7; 8 bases agree with TRBD2. This CDR3 region has 15 residues. The V and J ends lost 1 base and 7 bases, in that order; junction bases with no gene match: 9. Germline CDR1 reads MNHEY; CDR2 reads SVGEGT. The CDR3 bases are TGTGCCAGCAGTTACTATTCAGCGGGAGTACGGGAGCAGTACTTC. Translated: CASSYYSAGVREQYF.

The chain employs TRBV19 and TRBJ2-7, with 7 positions matching TRBD2. Germline V gene data show CDR1 as LNHDA and CDR2 as SQIVND (reference sequence). CDR3 length equals 13 residues. J was trimmed by 4 bases and V by 3 bases; bases with no gene match: 3. As DNA, the CDR3 is TGTGCCAGTAGTATTTTACTAGCGTACGAGCAGTACTTC. This codes for CASSILLAYEQYF.

The gene calls are TRBV27 and TRBJ1-5; D unclear. V lost 3 bases to trimming and J lost 0 bases, with 9 bases between them. Germline loops: CDR1 MNHEY, CDR2 SMNVEV (reference sequence). CDR3 length: 15 residues. The CDR3 spells CASSFKPYSNQPQHF. Written as DNA, the CDR3 is TGTGCCAGCAGTTTTAAGCCTTATAGCAATCAGCCCCAGCATTTT.

J is TRBJ2-7 and V is TRBV10-3; no reliable D call. Germline CDR1 reads ENHRY; CDR2 reads SYGVKD. This CDR3 has 12 residues. V lost 10 bases and J 3 bases, leaving 13 bases between the germline ends. CDR3 nucleotides: TGTGCCAGCGGACCTGGTCTCTACGAGCAGTACTTC. Encoded protein: CASGPGLYEQYF.

The rearrangement joins TRBV6-5 to TRBJ2-1, with 9 bases identical to TRBD2. This CDR3 has 15 residues. V was pared by 3 bases and J by 7 bases, with 7 bases of the junction left unmatched. CDR1 and CDR2 (germline): MNHEY, SVGAGI. CDR3 DNA: TGTGCCAGCAGTTATTCGCGGGGGGGGGTTAATGAGCAGTTCTTC. Translation: CASSYSRGGVNEQFF.

This clone was seen a single time. The V and J genes are TRBV28 and TRBJ1-5; D is possibly TRBD1 (5 bases). The CDR3 has 16 amino acids. The germline CDR1 and CDR2 sequences are MDHEN and SYDVKM. Trimming cost V 5 bases and J 0 bases, with 14 bases left between them. This CDR3 is CASSPVTGYSNQPQHF. Written as DNA, the CDR3 is TGTGCCAGCAGTCCCGTCACAGGTTATAGCAATCAGCCCCAGCATTTT. Full variable domain (remainder filled in from reference TRBV28 and TRBJ1-5): DVKVTQSSRYLVKRTGEKVFLECVQDMDHENMFWYRQDPGLGLRLIYFSYDVKMKEKGDIPEGYSVSREKKERFSLILESASTNQTSMYLCASSPVTGYSNQPQHFGDGTRLSIL.

The V gene is TRBV21-1, the J gene TRBJ2-7; the table's D gene call, TRBD2, was not cross checked with the DNA. TRBV21-1 corresponds to a pseudogene. The CDR3 is made up of 18 amino acids. The CDR3 nucleotides are TGTGCCAGCAGCAAAGCTCCGCCCAGGACTAGCTTGGTCTACGAGCAGTACTTC. Protein product: CASSKAPPRTSLVYEQYF.

This chain joins TRBV5-1 and TRBJ2-5; 13 bases line up with TRBD2. CDR1 is SGHRS and CDR2 is YFSETQ in the germline V gene. The junction had 4 bases not matched to a gene; V was cut back by 0 bases and J by 2 bases. This CDR3 comprises 17 residues. The DNA for the CDR3 is TGCGCCAGCAGCTTGGGTGGGACTAGCGGGATACAAGAGACCCAGTACTTC. Translated: CASSLGGTSGIQETQYF.

This chain joins TRBV7-9 and TRBJ2-7, with 8 bases aligning to TRBD1. This CDR3 is built from 15 residues. V shed 3 bases and J 4 bases; nucleotides not matched to a gene: 8. Per the germline V gene, CDR1 is SEHNR and CDR2 is FQNEAQ (reference sequence). The chain's CDR3 is CASSLTGALGYEQYF. The CDR3 coding sequence is TGTGCCAGCAGCTTGACAGGGGCGCTAGGGTACGAGCAGTACTTC. Full variable domain (missing parts from reference TRBV7-9 and TRBJ2-7): DTGVSQNPRHKITKRGQNVTFRCDPISEHNRLYWYRQTLGQGPEFLTYFQNEAQLEKSRLLSDRFSAERPKGSFSTLEIQRTEQGDSAMYLCASSLTGALGYEQYFGPGTRLTVT.

This chain uses TRBV2 with TRBJ1-5; 7 bases agree with TRBD1. Per germline, CDR1 SNHLY and CDR2 FYNNEI. After removal of 5 bases from V and 4 bases from J, the junction contained 8 bases not matched to a gene. The CDR3 runs 15 residues. The CDR3 DNA follows: TGTGCCAGCAGTTCTTGGACAGGTGAAAATCAGCCCCAGCATTTT. Translating it yields CASSSWTGENQPQHF.

The genes are TRBV19 and TRBJ2-1, with D perhaps matching TRBD1 or TRBD2 (5 bases each). The length of the CDR3 is 15 residues. V gave up 7 bases and J gave up 2 bases, with 15 bases separating them. Germline CDR1 LNHDA, CDR2 SQIVND (reference sequence). The CDR3 DNA reads as TGTGCCAGTACCTCTCGCGTGGGGGCCTACAATGAGCAGTTCTTC. It yields the protein CASTSRVGAYNEQFF.

This chain joins TRBV7-9 and TRBJ2-7, with 11 bases lining up with TRBD1. After removal of 5 bases from V and 5 bases from J, the junction contained 11 bases not matched to a gene. The CDR3 contains 16 residues. Germline V gives CDR1 SEHNR, CDR2 FQNEAQ (reference sequence). CDR3 nucleotide sequence: TGTGCCAGCAGCAAACGGACAGGGGGCGATGTTGACGAGCAGTACTTC. Translated, it gives CASSKRTGGDVDEQYF.

The chain is built from TRBV2 and TRBJ1-5, with a possible D match to TRBD1 (6 bases). Germline V lookup: CDR1 SNHLY, CDR2 FYNNEI. V lost 5 bases and J 7 bases, leaving 12 bases between the germline ends. The CDR3 spans 13 residues. This CDR3 is CASSPRGGQPQHF. CDR3 nucleotide sequence: TGTGCCAGCAGTCCGAGGGGGGGCCAGCCCCAGCATTTT. Variable domain in full (rest from reference TRBV2 and TRBJ1-5): EPEVTQTPSHQVTQMGQEVILRCVPISNHLYFYWYRQILGQKVEFLVSFYNNEISEKSEIFDDQFSVERPDGSNFTLKIRSTKLEDSAMYFCASSPRGGQPQHFGDGTRLSIL.

The chain uses TRBV9 and TRBJ1-3; D remains unclear. Trimming removed 5 bases from V and 0 bases from J, with 9 bases in between. The CDR3 is 14 amino acids. The germline V gene encodes CDR1 SGDLS and CDR2 YYNGEE. The CDR3: CASSDGSSGNTIYF. The CDR3 coding sequence is TGTGCCAGCAGTGACGGAAGCTCTGGAAACACCATATATTTT.

The J gene is TRBJ2-1, the V gene TRBV18; D unresolved. The germline V gene has CDR1 KGHSH and CDR2 LQKENI. Between the trimmed V and J ends, which lost 5 bases and 4 bases, there was a span of 15 bases. This CDR3 has 15 amino acids. The CDR3 region has the DNA TGTGCCAGCTCATCTAGGCCTGTAATGTACAATGAGCAGTTCTTC. Residues: CASSSRPVMYNEQFF.

This clone came up a few times. The chain carries TRBV27 and TRBJ1-6, with D perhaps matching TRBD1 (5 bases). The CDR3 is made up of 14 amino acids. Trimming took 5 bases from V and 5 from J, leaving 10 bases between them. The germline CDR1 and CDR2 sequences are MNHEY and SMNVEV (reference sequence). CDR3 sequence reads: CASSPDRDNSPLHF. DNA for the CDR3: TGTGCCAGCAGTCCTGACAGAGATAATTCACCCCTCCACTTT.

This chain joins TRBV7-2 and TRBJ2-3, with D unclear. This CDR3 has 11 residues. Per germline, CDR1 SGHTA and CDR2 FQGNSA. Trimming took 1 base from V and 11 from J, leaving 7 bases between them. CDR3 nucleotide sequence: TGTGCCAGCAGCTTAGGACTCGGGCAGTATTTT. Translation: CASSLGLGQYF.

The V and J genes are TRBV6-5 and TRBJ1-4; D possibly corresponds to TRBD1 (5 bases). Germline V gene sequence: CDR1 MNHEY, CDR2 SVGAGI. The CDR3 contains 13 residues. Trimming pared 10 bases from V and 8 bases from J, leaving 17 bases between. The CDR3: CATRTTWREKLFF. In DNA, the CDR3 is TGTGCCACGCGGACAACCTGGAGGGAAAAACTGTTTTTT.